Sequencing of this TCR beta chain was carried out in a study of graft-versus-host responses after intestinal transplantation. Worth noting for this clone: Antigen unknown.

In germline, CDR1 is SGDLS, CDR2 YYNGEE. The CDR3 extends over 15 amino acids. The ends lost 6 bases at V and 5 bases at J; junction bases unmatched: 11. The data were produced by immunoSEQ multiplex PCR, yet TCRdb's version contains in-frame clones alone and is incomplete. The sample contains around 90,000 clones, less than 95% of which appear only once. The chain combines TRBV9 with TRBJ2-5; 9 bases line up with TRBD1. The input for sequencing was unstimulated CD4+ T cells sorted from spleen or lymph node cells, taken before transplant. The source is a human donor who was the organ donor for an intestinal transplant. The CDR3 spells CASTIGQGSRETQYF. CDR3 nucleotide sequence: TGTGCCAGCACGATAGGACAGGGGTCTCGGGAGACCCAGTACTTC.